The 22 T cell receptor beta chains below were found in one sample sequenced in a study of T cell responses to AZD1222 COVID-19 vaccine. The repertoire was sequenced with immunoSEQ multiplex PCR; TCRdb's copy has only in-frame clones and lacks some. The table lists over 150,000 clones, 88% of them singletons. The specimen was peripheral blood, collected on day 0 of AZD1222 vaccination. These receptors were taken from an adult in good health.

V is TRBV6-5 and J is TRBJ1-5; TRBD1 aligns across 10 bases. CDR1 is MNHEY and CDR2 is SVGAGI in the germline V gene. This CDR3 is built from 14 residues. V was pared by 8 bases and J by 3 bases, with 4 bases of the junction left unmatched. For the CDR3, the DNA is TGTGCCAGCCGCGGGACAGGGGACAATCAGCCCCAGCATTTT. It encodes CASRGTGDNQPQHF.

The CDR3 nucleotides read TGTGCCAGCAGAAGTACAGGAAACACCATATATTTT. Protein: CASRSTGNTIYF. This sequence joins TRBV25-1 and TRBJ1-3; D not resolved. V was cut by 6 bases and J by 4 bases, with 7 bases left in between. CDR1 MGHDK and CDR2 SYGVNS come from the germline V gene. The length of the CDR3 is 12 residues.

V gene TRBV5-6 combines with J gene TRBJ1-2; D uncertain. From germline, CDR1 is SGHDT and CDR2 YYEEEE. The V end lost 5 bases, the J end lost 4 bases, and 21 bases lay between the germline ends. The CDR3 has 16 residues. The DNA of the CDR3 is TGTGCCAGCAGAACGTTAAACGCAAGGGCGTCCTATGGCTACACCTTC. Translated, it gives CASRTLNARASYGYTF.

This chain connects TRBV10-1 to TRBJ2-4; D is uncertain. The CDR3 runs 18 residues. Germline V gene data show CDR1 as WNHNN and CDR2 as SYGVQD (reference sequence). V lost 2 bases, J lost 0 bases, and 17 bases lay in between. CDR3 DNA: TGCGCCAGCAGTGAGATAATCTCGGTGCAGCTAGCCAAAAACATTCAGTACTTC. Protein product: CASSEIISVQLAKNIQYF.

The gene calls are TRBV7-9 and TRBJ1-3; 10 bases agree with TRBD1. The V and J ends lost 5 bases and 3 bases, in that order; junction bases with no gene match: 7. The CDR3 has 16 residues. Germline CDR1 and CDR2: SEHNR and FQNEAQ (reference sequence). CDR3 DNA sequence: TGTGCCAGCAGCACCAGGACAGGGGGTAGTGGAAACACCATATATTTT. Amino acids: CASSTRTGGSGNTIYF. Full variable domain (rest looked up from reference TRBV7-9 and TRBJ1-3): DTGVSQNPRHKITKRGQNVTFRCDPISEHNRLYWYRQTLGQGPEFLTYFQNEAQLEKSRLLSDRFSAERPKGSFSTLEIQRTEQGDSAMYLCASSTRTGGSGNTIYFGEGSWLTVV.

The J gene is TRBJ2-5, the V gene TRBV19; 10 bases align to TRBD2. Per germline, CDR1 LNHDA and CDR2 SQIVND (reference sequence). This CDR3 spans 15 amino acids. V dropped 1 base and J dropped 4; count of bases not matched to a gene: 3. The chain's CDR3 is CASSIAASGGETQYF. CDR3 coding DNA: TGTGCCAGTAGTATAGCGGCTAGCGGGGGAGAGACCCAGTACTTC.

The CDR3 here is CASSYSQGNYGYTF. The DNA of the CDR3 is TGTGCCAGCAGTTACTCACAGGGGAACTATGGCTACACCTTC. The rearrangement joins TRBV6-5 to TRBJ1-2, with 7 bases aligning to TRBD1. The V gene end was trimmed by 0 bases and the J gene end by 2 bases; junction bases not matched to a gene: 0. This CDR3 is 14 amino acids long. Germline CDR1 and CDR2: MNHEY and SVGAGI.

V gene TRBV19 combines with J gene TRBJ2-2; 10 bases match TRBD1. The V gene end was trimmed by 7 bases and the J gene end by 0 bases; junction bases not matched to a gene: 2. The CDR3 runs 15 residues. Per germline, CDR1 LNHDA and CDR2 SQIVND (reference sequence). As DNA, the CDR3 is TGTGCCAGTAAGACAGGGGGCGCGAACACCGGGGAGCTGTTTTTT. Protein sequence: CASKTGGANTGELFF. Based on the CDR3 plus reference TRBV19 and TRBJ2-2, the full variable domain is DGGITQSPKYLFRKEGQNVTLSCEQNLNHDAMYWYRQDPGQGLRLIYYSQIVNDFQKGDIAEGYSVSREKKESFPLTVTSAQKNPTAFYLCASKTGGANTGELFFGEGSRLTVL.

This clone was picked up a small number of times. The V and J genes are TRBV6-5 and TRBJ2-1; D call uncertain. CDR3 length: 13 residues. Germline values: CDR1 MNHEY, CDR2 SVGAGI. The V end lost 4 bases, the J end lost 8 bases, and 12 bases lay between the germline ends. Written as DNA, the CDR3 is TGTGCCAGCAGTTCCCCGGGCGCCCATGAGCAGTTCTTC. Its protein is CASSSPGAHEQFF.

This chain joins TRBV18 and TRBJ1-2; 10 nucleotides align to TRBD1. V lost 4 bases, J lost 4 bases, and 9 bases stayed unmatched. The germline V gene has CDR1 KGHSH and CDR2 LQKENI. The CDR3 runs to 16 residues. The CDR3 sequence is CASSRDRGMFSYGYTF. For the CDR3, the DNA is TGTGCCAGCTCACGGGACAGGGGAATGTTTAGCTATGGCTACACCTTC.

The CDR3 protein is CATSREIGDSYEQYF. CDR3 nucleotides: TGTGCCACCAGCAGGGAAATCGGGGACTCCTACGAGCAGTACTTC. The chain couples TRBV15 to TRBJ2-7, with D perhaps TRBD2 (5 bases). This CDR3 has 15 amino acids. Trimming left V 3 bases short and J 0 bases short, with 12 bases between. Per germline, CDR1 LNHNV and CDR2 YYDKDF (reference sequence).

The rearrangement links TRBV18 to TRBJ1-2, with D possibly matching TRBD1 (6 bases). CDR1 and CDR2 from the germline V gene are KGHSH and LQKENI. The germline V and J ends were trimmed by 1 base and 3 bases, with 9 bases remaining between them. This CDR3 is built from 14 residues. In DNA form, the CDR3 reads TGTGCCAGCTCACCACAAGGGGGTGACTATGGCTACACCTTC. Amino acids: CASSPQGGDYGYTF. Full variable domain (missing parts from reference TRBV18 and TRBJ1-2): NAGVMQNPRHLVRRRGQEARLRCSPMKGHSHVYWYRQLPEEGLKFMVYLQKENIIDESGMPKERFSAEFPKEGPSILRIQQVVRGDSAAYFCASSPQGGDYGYTFGSGTRLTVV.

This sequence joins TRBV7-8 and TRBJ2-7, with TRBD1 matching 9 bases. CDR3 length equals 14 residues. J was trimmed by 3 bases and V by 5 bases; bases with no gene match: 5. The V gene's germline CDR1 is SGHVS and CDR2 FQNEAQ. The CDR3 DNA sequence: TGTGCCAGCAGCCTGGGACAGGGACACTACGAGCAGTACTTC. It encodes CASSLGQGHYEQYF.

The rearrangement joins TRBV6-2 or TRBV6-3 to TRBJ1-4; unclear D gene. The CDR3 is 13 amino acids. Germline V CDR1 and CDR2: MNHEY, SVGEGT. V was clipped by 5 bases and J by 8 bases, with 12 bases between them. CDR3 protein: CASSQSIAEKLFF. The DNA for the CDR3 is TGTGCCAGCAGTCAATCGATTGCGGAAAAACTGTTTTTT.

The chain uses TRBV4-3 and TRBJ2-7; D could derive from TRBD1 or TRBD2 (5 bases each). CDR1 is LGHNA and CDR2 is YSLEER in the germline V gene. V gave up 0 bases and J gave up 6 bases, with 9 bases separating them. The CDR3 is 13 residues long. CDR3 residues: CASSQDWGSEQYF. The DNA for the CDR3 is TGCGCCAGCAGCCAAGATTGGGGGTCCGAGCAGTACTTC.

This clone was seen more than once but under ten times. The V and J genes are TRBV11-3 and TRBJ2-1; D is perhaps TRBD2 (6 bases). CDR1 SGHNT and CDR2 YENEEA come from the germline V gene. This CDR3 is 14 amino acids long. The ends were cut back, 5 bases at V and 6 bases at J, with 14 bases in the middle. The CDR3 loop is CASSARLGVNEQFF. The CDR3 DNA follows: TGTGCCAGCAGCGCTCGACTAGGAGTCAATGAGCAGTTCTTC.

This chain joins TRBV5-5 and TRBJ1-5; D uncertain. The germline CDR1 and CDR2 sequences are SGHKS and YYEKEE (reference sequence). The CDR3 loop spans 15 amino acids. Deletions cut 0 bases from V and 2 bases from J, with 9 bases between. The CDR3 coding sequence is TGTGCCAGCAGCTTGGCGGGAGATGGCAATCAGCCCCAGCATTTT. Protein product: CASSLAGDGNQPQHF.

This clone came up once. This rearrangement joins TRBV6-5 to TRBJ2-7; D unresolved. Germline CDR1 MNHEY, CDR2 SVGAGI. V was trimmed by 4 bases and J by 3 bases, leaving 4 bases between them. This CDR3 contains 11 residues. CDR3 DNA sequence: TGTGCCAGCAGTTCCTACTACGAGCAGTACTTC. Its protein product is CASSSYYEQYF.

The rearrangement joins TRBV18 to TRBJ1-3; possibly TRBD1 for D (5 bases). The CDR3 is 14 amino acids. V was pared by 2 bases and J by 2 bases, with 7 bases between. Looked up from germline, CDR1 is KGHSH and CDR2 is LQKENI. Here the CDR3 reads CASSPGGTGNTIYF. Here the CDR3 DNA reads TGTGCCAGCTCACCAGGGGGGACTGGAAACACCATATATTTT.

This chain links TRBV24-1 with TRBJ1-4, with D possibly being TRBD1 (6 bases). The CDR3 covers 14 residues. V lost 4 bases and J 5 bases, leaving 10 bases between the germline ends. CDR1 KGHDR and CDR2 SFDVKD come from the germline V gene. The chain's CDR3 is CATSETGLNEKLFF. Written as DNA, the CDR3 is TGTGCCACCAGTGAAACAGGGTTAAATGAAAAACTGTTTTTT.

The rearrangement links TRBV11-2 to TRBJ2-6, with unresolved D. Germline lookup yields CDR1 SGHAT and CDR2 FQNNGV. Trimming removed 5 bases from V and 0 bases from J, with 5 bases in between. This CDR3 is 14 amino acids long. Here the CDR3 reads CASSLPSGANVLTF. For the CDR3, the DNA is TGTGCCAGCAGCCTCCCCTCTGGGGCCAACGTCCTGACTTTC.

This clone was detected only once. The CDR3 nucleotides read TGTGCCAGCAGCCCCCCGTGGTCCCACTATGGCTACACCTTC. It is translated as CASSPPWSHYGYTF. The V and J genes are TRBV5-8 and TRBJ1-2; D not resolved. Trimming removed 4 bases from V and 3 bases from J, with 13 bases in between. The CDR3 covers 14 residues. Germline V gives CDR1 SGHTS, CDR2 YDEGEE.